The clone carrying this T cell receptor beta chain was seen more than once but under ten times. Its target is not known. Trimming removed 6 bases from V and 6 bases from J, with 18 bases in between. CDR3 size: 14 residues. Germline V CDR1 and CDR2: DFQATT, SNEGSKA (reference sequence). The study's library attached unique molecular identifiers to single cDNA molecules. MiXCR was run by TCRdb on the reads, yielding one entry per CDR3 protein. Altogether 3,500 to 4,500 distinct CDR3 sequences are present, around 45% being singletons, with the ten largest covering roughly 3%. The data originate from a study of human T cells and chemical hapten exposure. Treatment described: therapeutic diphenylcyclopropenone sensitization with weekly scalp DPC. General observations from the study: TCRs exceeding 1 in 1000 frequency stayed unchanged with DPC sensitization. Because they had alopecia, donors may respond immunologically unlike healthy people.

The chain links TRBV20-1 to TRBJ2-1; D is unclear. This specimen was whole blood, taken before DPC sensitization or 2, 6, or about 24 weeks after (not recorded which). The sequence was collected from an adult with alopecia areata. Some clones in this sample may be carry-over from other donors' samples. This table probably holds off-target reads from a library built for another chain. CDR3 sequence reads: CSAQSLRVGNEQFF. CDR3 DNA: TGCAGTGCCCAGAGTCTCAGAGTAGGCAATGAGCAGTTCTTC.